A selection of T cell receptor beta chains follows, all from one sample in a study of neoadjuvant nivolumab and ipilimumab in lung cancer. Only in-frame clones appear in the TCRdb table, and some are missing; sequencing was by immunoSEQ multiplex PCR. This table has about 29,000 clones, 76% appearing once. Sample: tumor tissue, taken after neoadjuvant nivolumab, alone or with ipilimumab, at or shortly before surgery. These receptors all stem from an adult with non-small cell lung cancer. Each CDR3 is given with its conserved first and last residue. Each record gives: V gene, D gene, J gene, clone size, CDR3 DNA, CDR3 protein. A D gene is named only where the DNA matches it firmly. Expanded clones are given a class, and other clones once, few, many or no size at all.

v_call: TRBV6-5
d_call: .
j_call: TRBJ1-1
clone_size: .
cdr3_nt: TGTGCCAGCAGACCGGGGTTAACTTTGAACACTGAAGCTTTCTTT
cdr3_aa: CASRPGLTLNTEAFF

v_call: TRBV5-6
d_call: TRBD1
j_call: TRBJ1-2
clone_size: .
cdr3_nt: TGTGCCAGCAGGCAGGGGGAGAGTGGCTACACCTTC
cdr3_aa: CASRQGESGYTF

v_call: TRBV11-2
d_call: TRBD1
j_call: TRBJ1-1
clone_size: few
cdr3_nt: TGTGCCAGCAGCTTCCAGACAGGGGGCCTCACTGAAGCTTTCTTT
cdr3_aa: CASSFQTGGLTEAFF

v_call: TRBV7-9
d_call: TRBD2
j_call: TRBJ2-2
clone_size: .
cdr3_nt: TGTGCCAGCCTTCCCGAGACTAGCATCGCCGGGGAGCTGTTTTTT
cdr3_aa: CASLPETSIAGELFF

v_call: TRBV7-2
d_call: TRBD2
j_call: TRBJ2-3
clone_size: .
cdr3_nt: TGTGCCAGCAGCCTCCGCGGGGGGCCACCTTCCGATACGCAGTATTTT
cdr3_aa: CASSLRGGPPSDTQYF

v_call: TRBV5-4
d_call: TRBD2
j_call: TRBJ2-5
clone_size: .
cdr3_nt: TGTGCCAGCAGCTTGGCGGGACTAAGAGAGACCCAGTACTTC
cdr3_aa: CASSLAGLRETQYF

v_call: TRBV6-5
d_call: .
j_call: TRBJ2-5
clone_size: .
cdr3_nt: TGTGCCAGCACGGGATCAGGACAGGAGACCCAGTACTTC
cdr3_aa: CASTGSGQETQYF

v_call: TRBV5-1
d_call: TRBD1
j_call: TRBJ2-2
clone_size: once
cdr3_nt: TGCGCCAGCAGCTCACAGGGACAGGTAACCGGGGAGCTGTTTTTT
cdr3_aa: CASSSQGQVTGELFF

v_call: TRBV5-1
d_call: .
j_call: TRBJ2-2
clone_size: once
cdr3_nt: TGCGCCAGCAGCTTGGCGCTCGGGATCCCCGCCGGGGAGCTGTTTTTT
cdr3_aa: CASSLALGIPAGELFF

v_call: TRBV5-4
d_call: TRBD1
j_call: TRBJ2-3
clone_size: .
cdr3_nt: TGTGCCAGCCAACCCCGCCGACAGGGGACCACAGATACGCAGTATTTT
cdr3_aa: CASQPRRQGTTDTQYF

v_call: TRBV7-9
d_call: .
j_call: TRBJ2-7
clone_size: once
cdr3_nt: TGTGCCAGCAGCTTAGTTCAGGGGTCTTCCTACGAGCAGTACTTC
cdr3_aa: CASSLVQGSSYEQYF

v_call: TRBV7-9
d_call: .
j_call: TRBJ2-1
clone_size: .
cdr3_nt: TGTGCCAGCAGCTCCGGACTCTACAATGAGCAGTTCTTC
cdr3_aa: CASSSGLYNEQFF

v_call: TRBV29-1
d_call: TRBD1
j_call: TRBJ2-3
clone_size: .
cdr3_nt: TGCAGCGTCTCAGGGGGGGACAGGGGACCAGATACGCAGTATTTT
cdr3_aa: CSVSGGDRGPDTQYF

v_call: TRBV6-6
d_call: .
j_call: TRBJ2-2
clone_size: .
cdr3_nt: TGTGCCAGCCGTAACACCGGGGAGCTGTTTTTT
cdr3_aa: CASRNTGELFF

v_call: TRBV5-6
d_call: .
j_call: TRBJ2-1
clone_size: .
cdr3_nt: TGTGCCAGCAGAGACTCAGGATCCTACAATGAGCAGTTCTTC
cdr3_aa: CASRDSGSYNEQFF

v_call: TRBV30
d_call: TRBD2
j_call: TRBJ2-1
clone_size: .
cdr3_nt: TGTGCCTGGAGTGTAGCGGGGCCGAACAATGAGCAGTTCTTC
cdr3_aa: CAWSVAGPNNEQFF

v_call: TRBV18
d_call: TRBD1
j_call: TRBJ2-7
clone_size: .
cdr3_nt: TGTGCCAGCTCACCGGGACAGGGGCCCTACGAGCAGTACTTC
cdr3_aa: CASSPGQGPYEQYF

v_call: TRBV30
d_call: TRBD1
j_call: TRBJ1-6
clone_size: .
cdr3_nt: TGTGCCTGGTCCGGGACAGGGTATTCACCCCTCCACTTT
cdr3_aa: CAWSGTGYSPLHF

v_call: TRBV11-1
d_call: .
j_call: TRBJ2-2
clone_size: .
cdr3_nt: TGTGCCAGCAGCTTGAGACCAAACACCGGGGAGCTGTTTTTT
cdr3_aa: CASSLRPNTGELFF

v_call: TRBV19
d_call: TRBD1
j_call: TRBJ1-5
clone_size: .
cdr3_nt: TGTGCCAGTAGTAGATACGCACAGGACAGGCTTAATCAGCCCCAGCATTTT
cdr3_aa: CASSRYAQDRLNQPQHF

v_call: TRBV5-5
d_call: .
j_call: TRBJ1-1
clone_size: few
cdr3_nt: TGTGCCAGCAGTCGACCAGGGTTTAACACTGAAGCTTTCTTT
cdr3_aa: CASSRPGFNTEAFF

v_call: TRBV11-2
d_call: TRBD2
j_call: TRBJ2-5
clone_size: .
cdr3_nt: TGTGCCAGCAGCCTCATGGGCATAGCGGGGGACCAAGAGACCCAGTACTTC
cdr3_aa: CASSLMGIAGDQETQYF

v_call: TRBV19
d_call: .
j_call: TRBJ1-2
clone_size: .
cdr3_nt: TGTGCCAGTAGTATAGGGGGCCGCGGCTACACCTTC
cdr3_aa: CASSIGGRGYTF

v_call: TRBV7-9
d_call: TRBD1
j_call: TRBJ2-1
clone_size: .
cdr3_nt: TGTGCCAGCAGCCAACCGGGACAGGGGGTCGGGGGGACCTACAATGAGCAGTTCTTC
cdr3_aa: CASSQPGQGVGGTYNEQFF

v_call: TRBV6-5
d_call: .
j_call: TRBJ1-1
clone_size: few
cdr3_nt: TGTGCCAGCAGTGGACTACAGGGTGGGAACACTGAAGCTTTCTTT
cdr3_aa: CASSGLQGGNTEAFF

v_call: TRBV20-1
d_call: .
j_call: TRBJ2-3
clone_size: .
cdr3_nt: TGCAGTGCTGCCGGGACAGATACGCAGTATTTT
cdr3_aa: CSAAGTDTQYF

v_call: TRBV5-1
d_call: .
j_call: TRBJ2-5
clone_size: .
cdr3_nt: TGCGCCAGCAGGCCGTTAAATCGGGGCGAGACCCAGTACTTC
cdr3_aa: CASRPLNRGETQYF

v_call: TRBV27
d_call: TRBD1
j_call: TRBJ1-3
clone_size: .
cdr3_nt: TGTGCCAGCAGTTTAAGCAGGGGGGGCTCTGGAAACACCATATATTTT
cdr3_aa: CASSLSRGGSGNTIYF

v_call: TRBV14
d_call: .
j_call: TRBJ1-1
clone_size: once
cdr3_nt: TGTGCCAGCAGCGACGACAGTTACACTGAAGCTTTCTTT
cdr3_aa: CASSDDSYTEAFF

v_call: TRBV29-1
d_call: .
j_call: TRBJ2-1
clone_size: few
cdr3_nt: TGCAGCGTTGAAGATTGGGGGGCGAATGAGCAGTTCTTC
cdr3_aa: CSVEDWGANEQFF

v_call: TRBV7-9
d_call: .
j_call: TRBJ2-3
clone_size: few
cdr3_nt: TGTGCCAGCAGCTTGGGTAGGGACCCAGATACGCAGTATTTT
cdr3_aa: CASSLGRDPDTQYF

v_call: TRBV18
d_call: .
j_call: TRBJ2-3
clone_size: .
cdr3_nt: TGTGCCAGCTCACCGGGGGGGGCAGGCACAGATACGCAGTATTTT
cdr3_aa: CASSPGGAGTDTQYF

v_call: TRBV4-2
d_call: .
j_call: TRBJ2-1
clone_size: .
cdr3_nt: TGTGCCAGCAGCCCCCTTTGGGGATTGGATGAGCAGTTCTTC
cdr3_aa: CASSPLWGLDEQFF

v_call: TRBV9
d_call: TRBD1
j_call: TRBJ1-2
clone_size: .
cdr3_nt: TGTGCCAGCAGCCCGAGGGACAGGGGAAACTATGGCTACACCTTC
cdr3_aa: CASSPRDRGNYGYTF

v_call: TRBV9
d_call: .
j_call: TRBJ1-1
clone_size: .
cdr3_nt: TGTGCCAGCAGCGACGGACTGAACACTGAAGCTTTCTTT
cdr3_aa: CASSDGLNTEAFF

v_call: TRBV6-1
d_call: .
j_call: TRBJ1-5
clone_size: .
cdr3_nt: TGTGCCAGCAGTGCAATAGACAGGTCTCATCAGCCCCAGCATTTT
cdr3_aa: CASSAIDRSHQPQHF

v_call: TRBV6-1
d_call: .
j_call: TRBJ2-7
clone_size: .
cdr3_nt: TGTGCCAGCAGATATATGGGCGCCTACGAGCAGTACTTC
cdr3_aa: CASRYMGAYEQYF